This record covers a single T cell receptor beta chain. Naive-designated CD8 cells lacked CD45RO, were positively enriched for CCR7, and omitted terminally differentiated effector memory CD45RA+ cells. The data stem from a study of shared clonotypes between healthy human individuals. V shed 4 bases and J shed 0 bases, with 10 bases lying between them. The CDR3 runs 15 residues. CDR1 SEHNR and CDR2 FQNEAQ come from the germline V gene (reference sequence). Repertoires were generated with immunoSEQ multiplex PCR, while TCRdb's copy carries only in-frame clones and drops some. This sample has some 1,900,000 clones, with around 96% found just once.

This chain links TRBV7-9 with TRBJ1-3, with a weak D call TRBD1 (6 bases). This TCR came from a man aged 18 to 35 in good health. Sequenced input: naive CD8+ T cells sorted from blood. The DNA of the CDR3 is TGTGCCAGCAGCTCCATGGACAGCTCTGGAAACACCATATATTTT. Its translation is CASSSMDSSGNTIYF.